The 20 T cell receptor beta chains given below trace back to one sample, sequenced in a study of cytomegalovirus exposure and HLA in healthy donors. 60 Vbeta and 13 Jbeta primers were used in PCR. Clones were read by immunoSEQ multiplex PCR, and TCRdb kept only the in-frame ones, dropping some. The table lists over 150,000 clones, about 83% of them singletons. Sequencing was carried out using PBMCs. All receptors come from a girl aged 5-17 years in good health and CMV-seropositive.

The gene calls are TRBV2 and TRBJ2-7; the D gene is possibly TRBD2 (6 bases). Germline lookup yields CDR1 SNHLY and CDR2 FYNNEI. V was pared by 5 bases and J by 0 bases, with 17 bases between. There are 16 residues in the CDR3. The CDR3 reads CASSSSSGTVSYEQYF. CDR3 coding DNA: TGTGCCAGCAGTTCGTCATCTGGGACTGTCTCCTACGAGCAGTACTTC.

The CDR3 protein is CASSLDAGPQHF. The CDR3 DNA is TGTGCCAGCAGCTTGGATGCAGGGCCCCAGCATTTT. The chain couples TRBV5-4 to TRBJ1-5; no definite D call. The CDR3 is made up of 12 amino acids. V gave up 0 bases and J gave up 9 bases, with 7 bases separating them. Germline loops: CDR1 SGHNT, CDR2 YYREEE (reference sequence).

This chain connects TRBV27 to TRBJ1-6; TRBD1 matches 9 bases. CDR3 size: 15 residues. Germline V gene lookup returns CDR1 MNHEY and CDR2 SMNVEV (reference sequence). The junction had 10 bases not matched to a gene; V was cut back by 6 bases and J by 10 bases. This CDR3 is CASRSAGTGTSPLHF. Here the CDR3 DNA reads TGTGCCAGCAGGTCAGCCGGGACAGGGACGTCACCCCTCCACTTT.

The table lists this clone with a count of one. The J gene is TRBJ1-1, the V gene TRBV7-3; no definite D call. Per germline, CDR1 SGHTA and CDR2 FQGTGA. This CDR3 has 13 residues. Trimming took 4 bases from V and 3 from J, leaving 9 bases between them. The CDR3 is CASSSDTHTEAFF. In DNA, the CDR3 is TGTGCCAGCAGCTCCGACACTCACACTGAAGCTTTCTTT.

The chain has TRBV5-1 and TRBJ1-2; the match to TRBD1 covers 8 bases. Trimming cost V 3 bases and J 8 bases; bases outside gene matches: 12. Per germline, CDR1 SGHRS and CDR2 YFSETQ. The CDR3 has 15 amino acids. The CDR3 here is CASSSMRQGAWGYTF. The CDR3 DNA follows: TGCGCCAGCAGCTCCATGCGTCAGGGGGCCTGGGGCTACACCTTC.

The V call is TRBV6-5, the J call TRBJ1-4; no firm D call. The length of the CDR3 is 13 residues. V was clipped by 0 bases and J by 8 bases, with 7 bases between them. Germline CDR1 and CDR2: MNHEY and SVGAGI. Written as DNA, the CDR3 is TGTGCCAGCAGTTACTCCCCTCTGGAAAAACTGTTTTTT. This encodes CASSYSPLEKLFF.

About this clone itself: Other DNA sequences in this sample translate to the same CDR3. The V call is TRBV5-1, the J call TRBJ2-5; 7 bases agree with TRBD1. V lost 4 bases to trimming and J lost 1 base; unmatched junction nucleotides: 7. Germline V CDR1 and CDR2: SGHRS, YFSETQ. The CDR3 is 15 residues long. The CDR3 coding sequence is TGCGCCAGCAGCCTGGAAGGGGGCAGCCAAGAGACCCAGTACTTC. Its protein is CASSLEGGSQETQYF.

V usage is TRBV19 and J usage is TRBJ2-1, with D uncertain. The V end was cut by 2 bases, the J end by 4 bases, with 9 bases between. There are 14 residues in the CDR3. Germline loops: CDR1 LNHDA, CDR2 SQIVND (reference sequence). The CDR3 bases are TGTGCCAGTAGTATATACGCCGGGTACAATGAGCAGTTCTTC. This encodes CASSIYAGYNEQFF.

The V gene is TRBV2, the J gene TRBJ1-2; TRBD1 is a possible D gene (5 bases). V lost 7 bases and J 4 bases, leaving 19 bases between the germline ends. This CDR3 region has 15 residues. The germline CDR1 and CDR2 sequences are SNHLY and FYNNEI. The CDR3 protein is CASTPPVGQGYGYTF. In DNA, the CDR3 is TGTGCCAGCACTCCTCCCGTAGGGCAGGGCTATGGCTACACCTTC.

V and J are TRBV30 and TRBJ1-5; perhaps TRBD1 as D (6 bases). Germline lookup yields CDR1 GTSNPN and CDR2 SVGIG (reference sequence). This CDR3 spans 15 amino acids. Trimming left V 3 bases short and J 5 bases short, with 17 bases between. In DNA, the CDR3 is TGTGCCTGGAGCGCCAACACAGGGAAAGATCAGCCCCAGCATTTT. It encodes CAWSANTGKDQPQHF.

In regard to this clone: Different DNA sequences within this sample yield the same CDR3. This rearrangement joins TRBV6-5 to TRBJ1-2, with TRBD1 matching over 9 bases. The CDR3 length is 14 residues. Germline trimming cut 4 bases from V and 4 bases from J; bases unmatched to any gene: 4. From germline, CDR1 is MNHEY and CDR2 SVGAGI. CDR3 sequence reads: CASSSGQGGYGYTF. Here the CDR3 DNA reads TGTGCCAGCAGTTCGGGACAGGGAGGCTATGGCTACACCTTC.

This clone showed up just once. The chain carries TRBV6-5 and TRBJ1-2; tentatively, D is TRBD1 (5 bases). The CDR3 covers 13 residues. The germline V and J ends were trimmed by 5 bases and 5 bases, with 12 bases remaining between them. CDR1 and CDR2 from the germline V gene are MNHEY and SVGAGI. For the CDR3, the DNA is TGTGCCAGCAGTGTGGGGCTTTCATATGGCTACACCTTC. It translates to CASSVGLSYGYTF.

This clone has a handful of counts. J is TRBJ2-1 and V is TRBV13, with TRBD2 identical over 9 bases. The CDR3 is 14 amino acids. With 2 bases clipped from V and 8 bases from J, the junction kept 4 bases outside the gene matches. The germline CDR1 and CDR2 sequences are PRHDT and FYEKMQ (reference sequence). The CDR3 DNA reads TGTGCCAGCAGCTTATCTCTAGCGGGGTATGAGCAGTTCTTC. Amino acids: CASSLSLAGYEQFF.

J is TRBJ1-1 and V is TRBV18, with D maybe TRBD1 (6 bases). V was trimmed by 3 bases and J by 2 bases, leaving 13 bases between them. Germline loops: CDR1 KGHSH, CDR2 LQKENI. CDR3 length: 15 residues. CDR3 bases: TGTGCCAGCTCACCCGGGGGGGCCCCAAACACTGAAGCTTTCTTT. Protein: CASSPGGAPNTEAFF.

This chain joins TRBV28 and TRBJ1-6; 9 bases are shared with TRBD1. Looked up from germline, CDR1 is MDHEN and CDR2 is SYDVKM. The V segment lost 3 bases and the J segment 3 bases; nucleotides outside the gene matches: 18. This CDR3 spans 21 amino acids. The CDR3 DNA reads as TGTGCCAGCAGTTTTGATATTCCACGCAACGACAGGGGGATCTATAATTCACCCCTCCACTTT. This sequence encodes CASSFDIPRNDRGIYNSPLHF. Together with reference TRBV28 and TRBJ1-6, the CDR3 gives the full variable domain: DVKVTQSSRYLVKRTGEKVFLECVQDMDHENMFWYRQDPGLGLRLIYFSYDVKMKEKGDIPEGYSVSREKKERFSLILESASTNQTSMYLCASSFDIPRNDRGIYNSPLHFGNGTRLTVT.

The chain combines TRBV9 with TRBJ2-2; TRBD1 aligns across 9 bases. J lost 4 bases, V lost 0 bases, and 4 bases had no gene match. CDR3 size: 16 residues. Germline V lookup: CDR1 SGDLS, CDR2 YYNGEE. The DNA of the CDR3 is TGTGCCAGCAGCGTAGGGAACAGGGGGCCCACCGGGGAGCTGTTTTTT. It translates to CASSVGNRGPTGELFF. The full variable domain, its missing parts supplied by reference TRBV9 and TRBJ2-2, is DSGVTQTPKHLITATGQRVTLRCSPRSGDLSVYWYQQSLDQGLQFLIQYYNGEERAKGNILERFSAQQFPDLHSELNLSSLELGDSALYFCASSVGNRGPTGELFFGEGSRLTVL.

J is TRBJ2-7 and V is TRBV11-2; 7 nucleotides agree with TRBD2. Per germline, CDR1 SGHAT and CDR2 FQNNGV. After removal of 4 bases from V and 6 bases from J, the junction contained 6 bases not matched to a gene. This CDR3 spans 13 amino acids. The CDR3 DNA reads as TGTGCCAGCAGCTGGAGACTAGCAAGCGAGCAGTACTTC. Its protein product is CASSWRLASEQYF.

The chain is built from TRBV7-2 and TRBJ1-5; a possible D gene is TRBD1 (6 bases). This CDR3 is 15 amino acids long. Germline V gene lookup returns CDR1 SGHTA and CDR2 FQGNSA. V was cut by 2 bases and J by 2 bases, with 10 bases left in between. In nucleotides, the CDR3 is TGTGCCAGCAGCTTACACAGGGTCGGCAATCAGCCCCAGCATTTT. Translation gives CASSLHRVGNQPQHF.

The gene calls are TRBV13 and TRBJ1-1; 8 bases are shared with TRBD1. CDR1 is PRHDT and CDR2 is FYEKMQ in the germline V gene (reference sequence). V lost 3 bases and J lost 8; bases outside the gene matches: 5. CDR3 length: 13 residues. The CDR3 region has the DNA TGTGCCAGCAGCTTCACAGGGGGTAGGGAAGCTTTCTTT. This translates into CASSFTGGREAFF.

CDR3 nucleotide sequence: TGTGCCAGCAGTTTCAAGGGGCCCGGAAACACCATATATTTT. It is translated as CASSFKGPGNTIYF. The J gene is TRBJ2-2, the V gene TRBV28; a weak D match, TRBD1 (5 bases). The end of the DNA is better explained by TRBJ1-3, so the J call may be wrong. The CDR3 has 14 amino acids. CDR1 MDHEN and CDR2 SYDVKM come from the germline V gene.